The clone carrying this T cell receptor (beta chain) was observed at least ten times. Its antigen is not known. These data come from a study of T cells in Graves' hyperthyroidism and ophthalmopathy. Whole-study findings and limits: Most clonotypes that expanded in the thyroid above 0.001 also showed up in blood.

TCR beta CDR3 sequences were amplified from RNA transcripts. HTBI primers were employed in a first-round RT-PCR of the TCR CDR3. TCRdb analysed the multiplex PCR reads with MiXCR anew, one entry per CDR3 protein. In the table there are 340,000 or so distinct CDR3 sequences, around a sixth of which are singletons. This CDR3 is built from 16 residues. Trimming cost V 3 bases and J 4 bases; bases outside gene matches: 4. Germline V lookup: CDR1 MDHEN, CDR2 SYDVKM. The chain has TRBV28 and TRBJ2-1, with 12 bases identical to TRBD1. This TCR came from a woman aged 45-59 years with Graves' hyperthyroidism. The source material was blood. The chain's CDR3 is CASSLGDRGRYNEQFF. The CDR3 nucleotides read TGTGCCAGCAGTTTGGGGGACAGGGGGCGATACAATGAGCAGTTCTTC.